This T cell receptor beta chain was found in a study of T cell responses to AZD1222 COVID-19 vaccine (TCRdb year 2021). Some background on the complete study: A total of under 250 trial participants underwent TCR sequencing, of whom about 200 had received two doses of AZD1222 and around 25 had received two doses of the MenACWY control vaccine. Trial participants were enrolled by age into subgroups of 18-55, 56-69 and 70-plus years, and about 150, 27 and 61 TCR-sequenced participants, respectively, were included in these subgroups. The investigation overall reported the following: Conclusions about previously exposed vaccinees were limited because only a handful of AZD1222 recipients were SARS-CoV-2 seropositive at baseline. After two AZD1222 doses, spike-specific TCR breadth and depth were significantly higher than at day 0 and than in MenACWY recipients. In the small 56-69-year group, the increase in depth fell short of significance, most likely because of low power. Because no day 14 peak-response samples were available, the repertoires could be characterized only after the peak T cell response. Reportedly, close to half of the unique spike-specific TCRs recognized epitopes lying outside the regions that are mutated in the B.1.351 and B.1.1.7 variants. Participants were mostly white British, with more females than males. The authors suggested clonal diversity may have been underestimated. The whole spike protein was spanned by vaccine-associated CD4 TCRs, and dominant responses were seen in regions 160-218 and 743-854.

In the germline V gene, CDR1 corresponds to SGHDT and CDR2 to YYEEEE. From the cysteine up to the phenylalanine, the CDR3 has a length of 14 residues. The read is trimmed to its CDR3 DNA, 42 bases read in frame from base 1. The trim is 1 base for V and 2 bases for J, with a gap of 9 bases between the germline ends. Notes on this clone: Its antigen is currently not known. It has no much larger one-base neighbor in the sample; base qualities were not kept.

The CDR3 regions of human TCRbeta chains were analyzed by immunosequencing. On the study's bioinformatics: Repertoire TCRs were checked for matches against a reference library of SARS-CoV-2-specific TCRs that had been generated using the MIRA antigen-specificity platform. Breadth was defined as the fraction of unique TCRs that were SARS-CoV-2-associated. Depth was defined as the fraction of total T cells that were SARS-CoV-2-associated. Using the MIRA data, each spike-specific TCR was assigned both to the spike region to which the TCR was reactive and to a CD4 or CD8 class. Log10-transformed breadth and depth values were compared by one-way ANOVA with Sidak's multiple comparisons tests. TCRdb carries this immuneACCESS record with in-frame sequences only. Its versions omit some clonotypes, under half of them owing to an unresolved V gene in the studies checked, with the rest unexplained. D and trimming were read from the DNA, whereas the V and J calls and clone size are those reported in that table. The sample yields about 89,000 clones; more than 70% were counted once. Roughly 5.6% of the sample goes to the ten largest clones.

The time point label corresponds to: about 28 days (+/-7) after the second vaccine dose. AZD1222 recipients with second doses at about 4 weeks or about 12 weeks were pooled, because spike-specific TCR depth and breadth did not differ between schedules. Samples from vaccinated people were obtained from the UK trials COV001 and COV002, which included a single-blind randomized controlled phase 2/3 trial of AZD1222 (ChAdOx1 nCoV-19) in healthy adults. For TCRbeta chain sequencing, PBMC samples from trial participants were taken at day 0 and at day 28 after the second dose. Here the chain combines TRBV5-6 and TRBJ1-2; no D gene can be assigned with confidence. The sequence derives from an adult who received the AZD1222 COVID-19 vaccine. The input for sequencing was peripheral blood, taken 28 days after the second AZD1222 dose. Here the CDR3 is given as CASSLFGSNYGYTF. The base sequence is TGTGCCAGCAGCTTGTTTGGCAGCAACTATGGCTACACCTTC.